This T cell receptor beta chain originates from a study of cytomegalovirus exposure and HLA in healthy donors. Study summary: It was reported in a later analysis that the 95 to 150 validation repertoires used the same platform as the approximately 690 first-cohort repertoires.

Sequenced by immunoSEQ multiplex PCR; TCRdb stores in-frame clones only, minus some. The sample has hundreds of thousands of clones, just over 85% seen once. The approximately 120-subject validation cohort, separate from the 666-subject first cohort, included the donors. Trimming took 4 bases from V and 3 from J, leaving 14 bases between them. The CDR3 has 15 amino acids. CDR1 and CDR2 from the germline V gene are MDHEN and SYDVKM. General study results and limits: Among TCR sequences, most were rare, though some public TCRs appeared in many donors. The authors enumerated over 150 TCR beta chains as linked to cytomegalovirus.

With respect to this clone: The antigen remains undetermined.

The chain employs TRBV28 and TRBJ2-3; weak D call: TRBD1 (6 bases). Source material: PBMCs. The receptor was derived from a woman between 18 and 30 years old in good health and CMV-seronegative. This CDR3 reads CASSSRGLLTDTQYF. As DNA, the CDR3 is TGTGCCAGCAGTTCCAGGGGATTGTTAACAGATACGCAGTATTTT.